This is a list of T cell receptor beta chains from one sample in a study of blood T cell repertoires in COVID-19. Profiled with immunoSEQ multiplex PCR; TCRdb holds only in-frame clones, not every one. The table has 110,000 to 150,000 clones, around 85% seen once. The specimen sequenced was PBMCs or T cells enriched from blood (not recorded which). All receptors derive from a man aged 45 to 65 who had recovered from COVID-19. Both conserved end residues are part of each CDR3. A D gene is named only where the DNA matches it firmly. Rows may omit the clone size; those that give it use once, few, many or a size class.

v_gene: TRBV5-8; j_gene: TRBJ1-2; d_gene: .; abundance: .; len: 14; CDR3aa: CASSATGVTRGYTF; CDR3nt: TGTGCCAGCAGCGCGACAGGAGTAACGAGGGGCTACACCTTC
v_gene: TRBV6-5; j_gene: TRBJ1-5; d_gene: .; abundance: .; len: 13; CDR3aa: CASSPSIDQPQHF; CDR3nt: TGTGCCAGCAGTCCTAGCATCGATCAGCCCCAGCATTTT
v_gene: TRBV7-9; j_gene: TRBJ2-3; d_gene: TRBD2; abundance: few; len: 15; CDR3aa: CASSSGLASTDTQYF; CDR3nt: TGTGCCAGCAGCTCCGGACTAGCTAGCACAGATACGCAGTATTTT
v_gene: TRBV14; j_gene: TRBJ1-4; d_gene: .; abundance: .; len: 16; CDR3aa: CASSFEAAGSNEKLFF; CDR3nt: TGTGCCAGCAGCTTCGAGGCGGCTGGGTCTAATGAAAAACTGTTTTTT
v_gene: TRBV7-2; j_gene: TRBJ1-2; d_gene: .; abundance: few; len: 13; CDR3aa: CASSIGGNYGYTF; CDR3nt: TGTGCCAGCAGCATCGGGGGTAACTATGGCTACACCTTC
v_gene: TRBV9; j_gene: TRBJ2-1; d_gene: TRBD1; abundance: .; len: 15; CDR3aa: CASSAGQGQLNEQFF; CDR3nt: TGTGCCAGCAGCGCCGGACAGGGGCAGTTGAATGAGCAGTTCTTC
v_gene: TRBV7-9; j_gene: TRBJ1-2; d_gene: TRBD1; abundance: .; len: 15; CDR3aa: CASSLGGGSWSGYTF; CDR3nt: TGTGCCAGCAGCTTAGGAGGGGGCAGTTGGAGTGGCTACACCTTC
v_gene: TRBV3-1/TRBV3-2; j_gene: TRBJ1-3; d_gene: TRBD1; abundance: once; len: 15; CDR3aa: CASSHQGVSGNTIYF; CDR3nt: TGTGCCAGCAGCCATCAGGGGGTCTCTGGAAACACCATATATTTT
v_gene: TRBV7-8; j_gene: TRBJ1-5; d_gene: .; abundance: .; len: 16; CDR3aa: CASSGQTVYSNQPQHF; CDR3nt: TGTGCCAGCAGCGGTCAGACAGTTTATAGCAATCAGCCCCAGCATTTT
v_gene: TRBV7-9; j_gene: TRBJ1-5; d_gene: .; abundance: .; len: 13; CDR3aa: CASSLEEYQPQHF; CDR3nt: TGTGCCAGCAGCTTAGAAGAGTATCAGCCCCAGCATTTT
v_gene: TRBV6-2/TRBV6-3; j_gene: TRBJ2-1; d_gene: TRBD2; abundance: .; len: 17; CDR3aa: CASSYSKRGGRYNEQFF; CDR3nt: TGTGCCAGCAGTTACTCCAAGCGGGGGGGCCGGTACAATGAGCAGTTCTTC
v_gene: TRBV7-9; j_gene: TRBJ2-7; d_gene: .; abundance: .; len: 15; CDR3aa: CASSLWTGGAYEQYF; CDR3nt: TGTGCCAGCAGCTTATGGACAGGAGGGGCCTACGAGCAGTACTTC
v_gene: TRBV27; j_gene: TRBJ1-1; d_gene: .; abundance: .; len: 16; CDR3aa: CASTNLPAGKTPEAFF; CDR3nt: TGTGCCAGCACCAACCTCCCGGCAGGGAAAACCCCTGAAGCTTTCTTT
v_gene: TRBV5-1; j_gene: TRBJ2-6; d_gene: TRBD1; abundance: .; len: 16; CDR3aa: CASTRDSGSGANVLTF; CDR3nt: TGCGCCAGCACCCGGGACAGTGGGTCGGGGGCCAACGTCCTGACTTTC
v_gene: TRBV2; j_gene: TRBJ1-1; d_gene: TRBD1; abundance: .; len: 15; CDR3aa: CASSQRQGASTEAFF; CDR3nt: TGTGCCAGCAGTCAGAGACAGGGGGCCTCCACTGAAGCTTTCTTT
v_gene: TRBV9; j_gene: TRBJ2-3; d_gene: TRBD1; abundance: .; len: 16; CDR3aa: CASSQGQGMGTDTQYF; CDR3nt: TGTGCCAGCAGCCAGGGACAGGGTATGGGCACAGATACGCAGTATTTT